This T cell receptor beta chain comes out of a study of cytomegalovirus exposure and HLA in healthy donors. Across the whole study: Later analysis reported that the 110 or so validation repertoires shared the platform of the 650 to 700 first-cohort repertoires.

CDR3 length: 12 residues. Deletions cut 3 bases from V and 9 bases from J, with 10 bases between. The germline V gene encodes CDR1 SGDLS and CDR2 YYNGEE. Method: immunoSEQ multiplex PCR; TCRdb's copy keeps in-frame clones and lacks some. The sample has approximately 100,000 clones; roughly 84% are singletons. This sequence joins TRBV9 and TRBJ2-1; D is uncertain. The TCR sequence derives from a man aged 18 to 30 in good health and CMV-seropositive. Sequences were obtained from PBMCs. The CDR3 nucleotides read TGTGCCAGCAGCGGCCTAGGAACTGAGCAGTTCTTC. Its protein product is CASSGLGTEQFF.